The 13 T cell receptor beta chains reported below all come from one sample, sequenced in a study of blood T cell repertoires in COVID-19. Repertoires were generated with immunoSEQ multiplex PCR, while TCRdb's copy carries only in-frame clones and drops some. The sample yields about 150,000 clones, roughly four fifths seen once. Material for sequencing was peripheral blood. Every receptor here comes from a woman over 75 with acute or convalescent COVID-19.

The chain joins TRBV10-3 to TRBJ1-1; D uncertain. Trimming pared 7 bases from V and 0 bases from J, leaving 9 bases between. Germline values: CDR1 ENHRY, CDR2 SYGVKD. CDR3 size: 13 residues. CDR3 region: CAITHNLNTEAFF. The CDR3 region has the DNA TGTGCCATCACCCACAACCTGAACACTGAAGCTTTCTTT.

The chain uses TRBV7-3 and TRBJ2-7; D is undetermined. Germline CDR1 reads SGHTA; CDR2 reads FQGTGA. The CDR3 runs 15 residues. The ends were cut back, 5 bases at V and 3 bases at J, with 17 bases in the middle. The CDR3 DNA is TGTGCCAGCAGCAAAAATGCTGCGTCGCTCTACGAGCAGTACTTC. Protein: CASSKNAASLYEQYF. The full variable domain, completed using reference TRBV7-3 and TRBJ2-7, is GAGVSQTPSNKVTEKGKYVELRCDPISGHTALYWYRQSLGQGPEFLIYFQGTGAADDSGLPNDRFFAVRPEGSVSTLKIQRTERGDSAVYLCASSKNAASLYEQYFGPGTRLTVT.

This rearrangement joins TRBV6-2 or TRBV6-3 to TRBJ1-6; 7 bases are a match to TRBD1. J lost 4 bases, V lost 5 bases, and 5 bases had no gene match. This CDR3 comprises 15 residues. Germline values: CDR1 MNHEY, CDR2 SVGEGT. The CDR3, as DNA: TGTGCCAGCAGTGACAGGGAGTCGTATAATTCACCCCTCCACTTT. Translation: CASSDRESYNSPLHF.

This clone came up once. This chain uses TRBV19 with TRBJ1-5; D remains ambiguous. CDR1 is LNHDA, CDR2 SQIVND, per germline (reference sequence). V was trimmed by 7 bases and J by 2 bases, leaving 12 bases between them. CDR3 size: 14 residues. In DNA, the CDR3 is TGTGCCAGTAATCGGGGAGCCGGCAATCAGCCCCAGCATTTT. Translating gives CASNRGAGNQPQHF.

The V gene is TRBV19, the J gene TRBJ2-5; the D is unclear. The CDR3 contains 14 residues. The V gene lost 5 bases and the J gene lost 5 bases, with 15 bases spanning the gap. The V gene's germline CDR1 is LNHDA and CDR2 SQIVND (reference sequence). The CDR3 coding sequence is TGTGCCAGTAGTTCAACTGCCTTCCGGGAGACCCAGTACTTC. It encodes CASSSTAFRETQYF.

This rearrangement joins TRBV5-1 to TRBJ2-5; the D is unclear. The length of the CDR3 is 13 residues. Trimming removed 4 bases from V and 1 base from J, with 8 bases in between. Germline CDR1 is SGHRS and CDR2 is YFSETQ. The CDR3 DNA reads TGCGCCAGCAGCGAGTCGGTCCAAGAGACCCAGTACTTC. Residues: CASSESVQETQYF.

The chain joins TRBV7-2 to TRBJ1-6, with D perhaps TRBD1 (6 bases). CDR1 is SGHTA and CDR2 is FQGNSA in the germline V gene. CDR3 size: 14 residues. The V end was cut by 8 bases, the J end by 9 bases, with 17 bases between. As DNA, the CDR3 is TGTGCCAGCGGGACGACAGGAGGCGGTTCACCCCTCCACTTT. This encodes CASGTTGGGSPLHF.

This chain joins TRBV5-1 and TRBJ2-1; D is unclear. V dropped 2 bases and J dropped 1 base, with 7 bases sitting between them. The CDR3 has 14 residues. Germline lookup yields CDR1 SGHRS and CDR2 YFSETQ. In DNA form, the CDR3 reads TGCGCCAGCAGCTTCGGTCAATCCTACAATGAGCAGTTCTTC. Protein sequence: CASSFGQSYNEQFF.

CDR3 nucleotide sequence: TGTGCCAGCAGTGAACTAGCGGGTTCAACCTACGAGCAGTACTTC. It encodes CASSELAGSTYEQYF. This chain joins TRBV6-4 and TRBJ2-7; 9 positions agree with TRBD2. The CDR3 length is 15 residues. The ends lost 3 bases at V and 2 bases at J; junction bases unmatched: 5. CDR1 and CDR2 (germline): MRHNA, SNTAGT.

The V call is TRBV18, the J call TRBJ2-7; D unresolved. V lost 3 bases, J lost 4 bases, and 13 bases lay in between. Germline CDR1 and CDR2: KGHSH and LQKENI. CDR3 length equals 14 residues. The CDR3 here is CASSPETGTYEQYF. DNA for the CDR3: TGTGCCAGCTCACCCGAAACGGGTACATACGAGCAGTACTTC.

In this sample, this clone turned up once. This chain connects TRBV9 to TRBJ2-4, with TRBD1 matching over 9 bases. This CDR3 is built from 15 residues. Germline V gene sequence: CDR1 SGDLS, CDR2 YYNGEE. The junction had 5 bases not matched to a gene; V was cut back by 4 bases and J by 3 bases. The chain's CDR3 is CASSLGQGDKNIQYF. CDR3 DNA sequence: TGTGCCAGCAGCTTGGGACAGGGTGACAAAAACATTCAGTACTTC.

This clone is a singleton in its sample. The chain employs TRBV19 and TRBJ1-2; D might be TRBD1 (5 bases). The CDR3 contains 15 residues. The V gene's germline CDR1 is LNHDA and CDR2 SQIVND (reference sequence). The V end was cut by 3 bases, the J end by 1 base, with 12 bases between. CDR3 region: CASSMSGKDNYGYTF. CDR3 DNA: TGTGCCAGTAGTATGTCAGGGAAGGATAACTATGGCTACACCTTC. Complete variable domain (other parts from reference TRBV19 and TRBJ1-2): DGGITQSPKYLFRKEGQNVTLSCEQNLNHDAMYWYRQDPGQGLRLIYYSQIVNDFQKGDIAEGYSVSREKKESFPLTVTSAQKNPTAFYLCASSMSGKDNYGYTFGSGTRLTVV.

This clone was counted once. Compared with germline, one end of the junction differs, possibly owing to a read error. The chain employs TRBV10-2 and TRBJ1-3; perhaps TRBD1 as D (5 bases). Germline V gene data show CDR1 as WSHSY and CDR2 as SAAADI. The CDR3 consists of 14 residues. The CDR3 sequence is CASSGHSGPEYLDF. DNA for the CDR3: TGCGCCAGCAGTGGACATTCAGGGCCTGAATACCTGGATTTT.